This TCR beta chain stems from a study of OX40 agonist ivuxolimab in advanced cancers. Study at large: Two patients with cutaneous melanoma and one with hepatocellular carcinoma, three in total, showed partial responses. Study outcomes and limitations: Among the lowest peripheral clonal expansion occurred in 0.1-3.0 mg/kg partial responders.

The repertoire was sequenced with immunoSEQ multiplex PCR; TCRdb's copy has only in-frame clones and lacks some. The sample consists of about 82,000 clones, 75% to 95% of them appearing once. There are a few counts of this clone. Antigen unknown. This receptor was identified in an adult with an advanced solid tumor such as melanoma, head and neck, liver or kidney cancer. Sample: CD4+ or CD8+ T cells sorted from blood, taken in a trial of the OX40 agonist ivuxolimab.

Here the CDR3 reads CASSPGSMNTGELFF. The CDR3 DNA follows: TGTGCCAGCAGCCCCGGGAGCATGAACACCGGGGAGCTGTTTTTT. This sequence joins TRBV6-6 and TRBJ2-2; D perhaps matches TRBD2 (6 bases). The V and J ends lost 6 bases and 1 base respectively, with 12 bases between them. Germline values: CDR1 MNHNY, CDR2 SVGAGI (reference sequence). The CDR3 contains 15 residues.